Listed below are T cell receptor beta chains from one sample, sequenced in a study of blood T cell repertoires in COVID-19. Repertoires were generated with immunoSEQ multiplex PCR, while TCRdb's copy carries only in-frame clones and drops some. The repertoire holds some 150,000 clones, about four fifths seen once, with around 5% in the top ten. The sample comprised peripheral blood. The source is a woman in her sixties or seventies with COVID-19, enrolled during active disease. Both conserved end residues are part of each CDR3. The D gene is left open where the match is weak. Clone size appears in some rows only: once, few, many, or a class for an expanded clone.

clone_size,j_call,d_call,v_call,cdr3_nt,cdr3_aa
many,TRBJ2-5,NA,TRBV7-9,TGTGCCAGCAGCTTACCCTTTGGGCCCCAAGAGACCCAGTACTTC,CASSLPFGPQETQYF
once,TRBJ1-4,NA,TRBV3-1/TRBV3-2,TGTGCCAGCAGCCCTGGGTCCACCTCAGGATTACTGTTTTTT,CASSPGSTSGLLFF
NA,TRBJ2-7,TRBD1,TRBV7-9,TGTGCCAGCAGCTTGGGCTTAGGTACAGGGGGCGCCTTACGTTACGAGCAGTACTTC,CASSLGLGTGGALRYEQYF
NA,TRBJ1-3,TRBD1,TRBV30,TGTGCCTGGAGTCCACGAGGGACAGGGAACACCATATATTTT,CAWSPRGTGNTIYF
NA,TRBJ2-3,NA,TRBV5-6,TGTGCCAGCAGCTTCTCAGGTACAGATACGCAGTATTTT,CASSFSGTDTQYF
NA,TRBJ2-7,NA,TRBV12-5,TGTGCTAGTGTAACAGTGAGGCAGTACTTC,CASVTVRQYF
NA,TRBJ2-3,TRBD1,TRBV7-3,TGTGCCAGCAGCATAGGGACAGGGGGCAACACAGATACGCAGTATTTT,CASSIGTGGNTDTQYF
once,TRBJ2-7,TRBD1,TRBV19,TGTGCCAGCAAGACAGGGGCTTCGACCTACGAGCAGTACTTC,CASKTGASTYEQYF
once,TRBJ2-4,TRBD2,TRBV7-2,TGTGCCAGCAGCCCAGGGACTAGCGGGGGCGCAAACATTCAGTACTTC,CASSPGTSGGANIQYF
NA,TRBJ2-7,TRBD1,TRBV5-1,TGCGCCAGCAGCTGGGGGGACAGGAGCTCCTACGAGCAGTACTTC,CASSWGDRSSYEQYF
NA,TRBJ1-6,TRBD1,TRBV5-1,TGCGCCAGCAGCGAACAGGGGGGTCTTAATTCACCCCTCCACTTT,CASSEQGGLNSPLHF
NA,TRBJ1-2,NA,TRBV4-1,TGCGCCAGCAGCCAAGCGGACTATGGCTACACCTTC,CASSQADYGYTF
NA,TRBJ2-7,TRBD1,TRBV5-1,TGCGCCAGCAGCGGGGGACAGGGCACTGGGGAGCAGTACTTC,CASSGGQGTGEQYF
NA,TRBJ1-1,NA,TRBV5-5,TGTGCCAGCAGCTTGGTCCTGACTGAAGCTTTCTTT,CASSLVLTEAFF
NA,TRBJ2-4,NA,TRBV4-3,TGCGCCAGCAGCCAAGTGGGGCTAGCCAAAAACATTCAGTACTTC,CASSQVGLAKNIQYF
NA,TRBJ1-3,NA,TRBV10-3,TGTGCCATCAGTGACGGGGGGGCCGCAAACACCATATATTTT,CAISDGGAANTIYF
NA,TRBJ1-3,NA,TRBV3-1/TRBV3-2,TGTGCCAGCAGTCCGTCCTCTGGAAACACCATATATTTT,CASSPSSGNTIYF
NA,TRBJ2-7,NA,TRBV20-1,TGCAGTGCTAGAGGGGCCCACGAGCAGTACTTC,CSARGAHEQYF
NA,TRBJ1-1,NA,TRBV9,TGTGCCAGCAGCGTAGACCCAGGGTCGAGCACTGAAGCTTTCTTT,CASSVDPGSSTEAFF
few,TRBJ1-2,NA,TRBV5-6,TGTGCCAGCAGCTCGGCTTTTATTCCGGGCTATGGCTACACCTTC,CASSSAFIPGYGYTF
NA,TRBJ1-1,NA,TRBV7-8,TGTGCCAGCAGCTCCCGGCCCGGGACAATCTGGGCTTTCTTT,CASSSRPGTIWAFF
NA,TRBJ1-4,NA,TRBV6-5,TGTGCCAGCACGAGGGCGATCGGAACTAATGAAAAACTGTTTTTT,CASTRAIGTNEKLFF
NA,TRBJ2-5,NA,TRBV5-4,TGTGCCAGCAGCTTGGGGGAGGTTGTACAAGAGACCCAGTACTTC,CASSLGEVVQETQYF
NA,TRBJ1-1,NA,TRBV7-3,TGTGCCAGCAGCCCTAGCGGGCGGGGGATTAACACTGAAGCTTTCTTT,CASSPSGRGINTEAFF
NA,TRBJ2-3,NA,TRBV18,TGTGCCAGCTCACCCGCGGCAATAAACACAGATACGCAGTATTTT,CASSPAAINTDTQYF
NA,TRBJ1-6,NA,TRBV28,TGTGCCAGCAGTCCGGTGGGAGGGAGCTCCTATAATTCACCCCTCCACTTT,CASSPVGGSSYNSPLHF
NA,TRBJ2-2,NA,TRBV30,TGTGCCTGGAAGCGGGACAGGTTAAACACCGGGGAGCTGTTTTTT,CAWKRDRLNTGELFF
NA,TRBJ1-2,NA,TRBV5-6,TGTGCCAGCAGGAATACAGGGCTCACGAGTCTGGACTACACCTTC,CASRNTGLTSLDYTF
NA,TRBJ1-6,TRBD1,TRBV6-6,TGTGCCAGCAGTACCGGGACAGGGTCTAGTAATTCACCCCTCCACTTT,CASSTGTGSSNSPLHF
NA,TRBJ1-2,NA,TRBV28,TGTGCCAGCAGTTTATATTACAGCAAATATGGCTACACCTTC,CASSLYYSKYGYTF
once,TRBJ2-7,NA,TRBV28,TGTGCCAGCAGTCTCACAGGGTTCGAGCAGTACTTC,CASSLTGFEQYF
NA,TRBJ1-2,TRBD1,TRBV29-1,TGCGCGGCCGGGACAGGGGCCAGAAATGGCTACACCTTC,CAAGTGARNGYTF
NA,TRBJ1-1,NA,TRBV3-1/TRBV3-2,TGTGCCAGCAGCCCCGGGGCGGGGTTGGGCACTGAAGCTTTCTTT,CASSPGAGLGTEAFF
NA,TRBJ2-1,TRBD1,TRBV2,TGTGCCAGCAGGACCGGGACAGGGAGGAACAATGAGCAGTTCTTC,CASRTGTGRNNEQFF
NA,TRBJ2-5,NA,TRBV19,TGTGCCATCCCACGGGGGGAGACCCAGTACTTC,CAIPRGETQYF
NA,TRBJ1-5,NA,TRBV6-5,TGTGCCAGCATCGGACTGGGAGGGCAGCCCCAGCATTTT,CASIGLGGQPQHF
NA,TRBJ1-1,NA,TRBV7-2,TGTGCCAGCAGCCCCCAGGGGCGGAGGACTGAAGCTTTCTTT,CASSPQGRRTEAFF
NA,TRBJ1-2,TRBD1,TRBV5-4,TGTGCCAGCCATATAGGGGGCATAGCGAATGGCTACACCTTC,CASHIGGIANGYTF
NA,TRBJ1-5,TRBD1,TRBV6-2/TRBV6-3,TGTGCCAGCAGTTCTCCAACAGGGGGCGCCTATCAGCCCCAGCATTTT,CASSSPTGGAYQPQHF
NA,TRBJ2-1,NA,TRBV4-1,TGCGCCAGCAGCCAAGATCCAACAGGTAGCTCCTACAATGAGCAGTTCTTC,CASSQDPTGSSYNEQFF
NA,TRBJ1-5,NA,TRBV6-6,TGTGCCAGCACAGATCAGGGGCCTTATAGCAATCAGCCCCAGCATTTT,CASTDQGPYSNQPQHF
NA,TRBJ1-1,NA,TRBV2,TGTGCCAGCAGCTTGAAAGCCTTT,CASSLKAF
NA,TRBJ2-5,NA,TRBV7-9,TGTGCCAGCAGCGAGACTAGTGGGGTAGAGACCCAGTACTTC,CASSETSGVETQYF
many,TRBJ1-1,NA,TRBV7-9,TGTGCCAGCAGCCCGGCTGGAGGTGAGATCACTGAAGCTTTCTTT,CASSPAGGEITEAFF
once,TRBJ1-6,TRBD1,TRBV5-6,TGTGCCAGCAGGGACAGGGTTGGATCACCCCTCCACTTT,CASRDRVGSPLHF
NA,TRBJ2-3,TRBD2,TRBV9,TGTGCCAGCAGCCCCCTAGCGGGGGGAGGGACAGATACGCAGTATTTT,CASSPLAGGGTDTQYF
NA,TRBJ1-1,NA,TRBV11-2,TGTGCCAGCAGCTTAGCTCAGGTGAACACTGAAGCTTTCTTT,CASSLAQVNTEAFF
NA,TRBJ2-6,TRBD1,TRBV4-1,TGCGCCAGCAGCCAGACAGGGGCCCCTCCTTCTGGGGCCAACGTCCTGACTTTC,CASSQTGAPPSGANVLTF
NA,TRBJ1-2,NA,TRBV7-8,TGTGCCAGCAGCTCTCAAGCGCAGGGGAATGGCTACACCTTC,CASSSQAQGNGYTF
NA,TRBJ1-1,TRBD1,TRBV19,TGTGCCAGTAGTACCCAGGGGGGCACTGAAGCTTTCTTT,CASSTQGGTEAFF